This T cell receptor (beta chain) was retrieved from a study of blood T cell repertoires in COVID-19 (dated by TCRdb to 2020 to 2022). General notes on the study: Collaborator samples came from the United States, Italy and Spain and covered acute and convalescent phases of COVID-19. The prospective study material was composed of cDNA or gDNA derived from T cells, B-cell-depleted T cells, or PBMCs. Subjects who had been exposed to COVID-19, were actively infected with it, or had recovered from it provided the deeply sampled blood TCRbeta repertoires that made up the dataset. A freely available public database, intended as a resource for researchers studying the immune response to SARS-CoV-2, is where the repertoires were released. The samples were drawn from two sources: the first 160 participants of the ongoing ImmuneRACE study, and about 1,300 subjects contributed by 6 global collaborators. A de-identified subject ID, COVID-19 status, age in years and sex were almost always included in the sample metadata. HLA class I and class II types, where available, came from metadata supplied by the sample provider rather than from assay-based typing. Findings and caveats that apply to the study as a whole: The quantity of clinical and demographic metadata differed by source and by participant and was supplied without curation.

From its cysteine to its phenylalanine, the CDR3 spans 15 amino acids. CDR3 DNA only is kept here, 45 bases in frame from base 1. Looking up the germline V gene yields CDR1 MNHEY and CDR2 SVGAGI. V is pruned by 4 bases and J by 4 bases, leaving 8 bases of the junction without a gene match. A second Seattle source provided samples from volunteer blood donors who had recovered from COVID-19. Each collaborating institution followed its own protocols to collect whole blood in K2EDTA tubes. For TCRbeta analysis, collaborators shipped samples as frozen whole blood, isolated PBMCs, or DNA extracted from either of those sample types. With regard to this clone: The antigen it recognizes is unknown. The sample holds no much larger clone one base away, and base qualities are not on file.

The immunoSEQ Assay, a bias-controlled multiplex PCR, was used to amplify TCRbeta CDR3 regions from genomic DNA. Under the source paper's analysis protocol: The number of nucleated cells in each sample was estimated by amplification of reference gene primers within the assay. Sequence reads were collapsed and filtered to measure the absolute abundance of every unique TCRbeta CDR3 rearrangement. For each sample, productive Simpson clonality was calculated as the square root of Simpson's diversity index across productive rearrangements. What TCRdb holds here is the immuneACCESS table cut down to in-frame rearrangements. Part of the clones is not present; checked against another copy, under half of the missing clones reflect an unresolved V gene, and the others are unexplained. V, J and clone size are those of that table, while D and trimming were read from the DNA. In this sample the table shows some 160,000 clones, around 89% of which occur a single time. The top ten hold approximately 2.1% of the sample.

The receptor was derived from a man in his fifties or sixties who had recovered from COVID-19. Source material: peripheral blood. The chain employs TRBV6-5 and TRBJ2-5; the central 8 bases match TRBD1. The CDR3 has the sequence CASSSSTGGIETQYF. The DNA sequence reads TGTGCCAGCAGTTCGTCAACAGGGGGGATAGAGACCCAGTACTTC.